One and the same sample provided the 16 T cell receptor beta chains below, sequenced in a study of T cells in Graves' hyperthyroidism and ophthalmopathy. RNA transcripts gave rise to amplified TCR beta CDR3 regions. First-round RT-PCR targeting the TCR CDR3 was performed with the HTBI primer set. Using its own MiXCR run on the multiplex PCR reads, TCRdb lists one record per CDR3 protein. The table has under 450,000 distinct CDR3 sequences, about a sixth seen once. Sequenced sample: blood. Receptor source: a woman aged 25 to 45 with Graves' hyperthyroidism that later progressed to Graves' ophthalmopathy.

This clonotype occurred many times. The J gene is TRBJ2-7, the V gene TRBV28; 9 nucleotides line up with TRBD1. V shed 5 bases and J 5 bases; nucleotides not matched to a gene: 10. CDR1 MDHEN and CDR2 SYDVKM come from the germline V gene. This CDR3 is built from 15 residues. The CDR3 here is CASSPPGQGSHEQYF. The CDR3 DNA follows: TGTGCCAGCAGTCCCCCGGGACAGGGTTCCCACGAGCAGTACTTC.

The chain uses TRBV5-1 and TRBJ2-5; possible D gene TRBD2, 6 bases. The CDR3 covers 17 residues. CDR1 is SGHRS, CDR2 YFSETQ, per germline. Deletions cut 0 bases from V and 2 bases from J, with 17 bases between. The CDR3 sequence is CASSLVLGGFIQETQYF. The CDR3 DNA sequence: TGCGCCAGCAGCTTGGTCCTCGGGGGATTCATTCAAGAGACCCAGTACTTC.

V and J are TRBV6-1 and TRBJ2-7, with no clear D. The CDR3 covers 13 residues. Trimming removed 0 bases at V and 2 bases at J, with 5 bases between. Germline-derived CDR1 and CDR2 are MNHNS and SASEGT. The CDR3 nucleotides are TGTGCCAGCAGTGAAGCGTTCCCCTACGAGCAGTACTTC. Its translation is CASSEAFPYEQYF.

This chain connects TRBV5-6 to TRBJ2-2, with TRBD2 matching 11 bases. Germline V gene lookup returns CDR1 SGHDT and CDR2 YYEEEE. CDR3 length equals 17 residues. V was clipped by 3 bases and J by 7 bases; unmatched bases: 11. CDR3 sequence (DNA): TGTGCCAGCAGCTCCCCGGGACTAGCGGTGTTCGGCGGGGAGCTGTTTTTT. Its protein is CASSSPGLAVFGGELFF. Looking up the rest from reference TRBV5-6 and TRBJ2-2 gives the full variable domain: DAGVTQSPTHLIKTRGQQVTLRCSPKSGHDTVSWYQQALGQGPQFIFQYYEEEERQRGNFPDRFSGHQFPNYSSELNVNALLLGDSALYLCASSSPGLAVFGGELFFGEGSRLTVL.

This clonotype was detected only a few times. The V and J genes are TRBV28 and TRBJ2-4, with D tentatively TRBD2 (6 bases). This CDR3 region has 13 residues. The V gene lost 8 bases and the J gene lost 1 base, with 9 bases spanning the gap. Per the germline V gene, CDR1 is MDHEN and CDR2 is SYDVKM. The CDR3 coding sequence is TGTGCCAGCGCGGGGAGGGCCAAAAACATTCAGTACTTC. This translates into CASAGRAKNIQYF.

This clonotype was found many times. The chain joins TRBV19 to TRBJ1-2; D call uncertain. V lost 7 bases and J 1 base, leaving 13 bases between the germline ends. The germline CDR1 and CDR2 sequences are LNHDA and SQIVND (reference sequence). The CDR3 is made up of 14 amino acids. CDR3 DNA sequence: TGTGCCAGTACCTCGCACGGGGTTAACTATGGCTACACCTTC. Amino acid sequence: CASTSHGVNYGYTF. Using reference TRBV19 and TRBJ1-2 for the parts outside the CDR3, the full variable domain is DGGITQSPKYLFRKEGQNVTLSCEQNLNHDAMYWYRQDPGQGLRLIYYSQIVNDFQKGDIAEGYSVSREKKESFPLTVTSAQKNPTAFYLCASTSHGVNYGYTFGSGTRLTVV.

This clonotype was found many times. CDR3 in DNA: TGTGCCAGCATATCAGGCAGCGAGGCCACAGATACGCAGTATTTT. Translating it yields CASISGSEATDTQYF. The chain joins TRBV28 to TRBJ2-3; unclear D gene. The V end lost 7 bases, the J end lost 2 bases, and 16 bases lay between the germline ends. Per the germline V gene, CDR1 is MDHEN and CDR2 is SYDVKM. This CDR3 region has 15 residues.

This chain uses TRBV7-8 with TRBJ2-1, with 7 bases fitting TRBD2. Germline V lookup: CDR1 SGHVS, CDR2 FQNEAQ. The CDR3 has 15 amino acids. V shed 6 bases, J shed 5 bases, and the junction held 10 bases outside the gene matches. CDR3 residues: CASSPSGNWNNEQFF. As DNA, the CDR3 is TGTGCCAGCAGTCCAAGCGGGAATTGGAACAATGAGCAGTTCTTC. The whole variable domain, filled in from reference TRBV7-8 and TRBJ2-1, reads GAGVSQSPRYKVAKRGQDVALRCDPISGHVSLFWYQQALGQGPEFLTYFQNEAQLDKSGLPSDRFFAERPEGSVSTLKIQRTQQEDSAVYLCASSPSGNWNNEQFFGPGTRLTVL.

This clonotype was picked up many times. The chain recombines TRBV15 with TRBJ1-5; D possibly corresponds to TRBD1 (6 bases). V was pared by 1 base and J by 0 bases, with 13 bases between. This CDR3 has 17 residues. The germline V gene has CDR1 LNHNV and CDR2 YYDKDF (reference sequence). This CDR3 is CATSRGGGPGSNQPQHF. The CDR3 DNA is TGTGCCACCAGCAGAGGTGGGGGGCCCGGTAGCAATCAGCCCCAGCATTTT. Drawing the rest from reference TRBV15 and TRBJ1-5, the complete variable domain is DAMVIQNPRYQVTQFGKPVTLSCSQTLNHNVMYWYQQKSSQAPKLLFHYYDKDFNNEADTPDNFQSRRPNTSFCFLDIRSPGLGDTAMYLCATSRGGGPGSNQPQHFGDGTRLSIL.

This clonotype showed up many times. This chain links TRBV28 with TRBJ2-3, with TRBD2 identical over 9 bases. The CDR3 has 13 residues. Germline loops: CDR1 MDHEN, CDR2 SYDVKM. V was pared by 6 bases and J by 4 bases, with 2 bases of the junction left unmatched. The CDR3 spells CASRLAGADTQYF. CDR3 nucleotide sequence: TGTGCCAGCAGATTAGCGGGGGCAGATACGCAGTATTTT.

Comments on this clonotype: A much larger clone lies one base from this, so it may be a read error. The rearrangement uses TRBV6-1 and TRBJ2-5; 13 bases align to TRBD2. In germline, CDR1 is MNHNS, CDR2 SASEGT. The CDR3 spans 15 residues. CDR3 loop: CANSELAGGPETQYF. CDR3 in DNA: TGTGCCAACAGTGAACTAGCGGGGGGGCCAGAGACCCAGTACTTC.

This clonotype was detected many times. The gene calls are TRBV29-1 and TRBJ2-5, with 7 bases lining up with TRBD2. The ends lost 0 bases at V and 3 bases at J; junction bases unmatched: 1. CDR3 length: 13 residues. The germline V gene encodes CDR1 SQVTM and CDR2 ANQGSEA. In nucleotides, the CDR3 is TGCAGCGTTGAAGATCGGGGGGAAGAGACCCAGTACTTC. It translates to CSVEDRGEETQYF.

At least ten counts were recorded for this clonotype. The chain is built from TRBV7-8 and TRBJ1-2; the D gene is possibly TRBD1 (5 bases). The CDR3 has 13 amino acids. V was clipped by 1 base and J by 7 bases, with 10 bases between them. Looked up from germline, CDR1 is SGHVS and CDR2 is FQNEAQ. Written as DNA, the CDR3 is TGTGCCAGCAGCTTAGGGGGGGTGGCTGGCTACACCTTC. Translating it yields CASSLGGVAGYTF.

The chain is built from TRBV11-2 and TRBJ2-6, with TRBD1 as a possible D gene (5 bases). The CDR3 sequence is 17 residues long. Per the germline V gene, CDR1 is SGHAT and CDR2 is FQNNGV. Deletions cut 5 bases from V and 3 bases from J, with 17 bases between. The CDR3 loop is CASSQDGQGDGANVLTF. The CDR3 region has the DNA TGTGCCAGCAGCCAAGATGGCCAGGGCGATGGGGCCAACGTCCTGACTTTC.

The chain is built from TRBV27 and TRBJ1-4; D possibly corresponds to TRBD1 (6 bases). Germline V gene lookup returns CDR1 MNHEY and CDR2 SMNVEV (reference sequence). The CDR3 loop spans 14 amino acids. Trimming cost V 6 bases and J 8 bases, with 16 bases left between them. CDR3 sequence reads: CASRPGQKEEKLFF. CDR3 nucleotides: TGTGCCAGCAGACCTGGACAGAAAGAGGAAAAACTGTTTTTT. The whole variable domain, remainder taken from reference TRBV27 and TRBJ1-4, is EAQVTQNPRYLITVTGKKLTVTCSQNMNHEYMSWYRQDPGLGLRQIYYSMNVEVTDKGDVPEGYKVSRKEKRNFPLILESPSPNQTSLYFCASRPGQKEEKLFFGSGTQLSVL.

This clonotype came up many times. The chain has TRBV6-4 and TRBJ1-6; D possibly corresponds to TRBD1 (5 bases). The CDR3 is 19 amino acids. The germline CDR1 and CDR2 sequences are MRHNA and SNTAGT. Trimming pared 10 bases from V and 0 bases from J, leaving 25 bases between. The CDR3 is CATTSAIFRGRSYNSPLHF. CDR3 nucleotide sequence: TGTGCCACCACATCGGCGATATTTAGGGGACGCTCCTATAATTCACCCCTCCACTTT.